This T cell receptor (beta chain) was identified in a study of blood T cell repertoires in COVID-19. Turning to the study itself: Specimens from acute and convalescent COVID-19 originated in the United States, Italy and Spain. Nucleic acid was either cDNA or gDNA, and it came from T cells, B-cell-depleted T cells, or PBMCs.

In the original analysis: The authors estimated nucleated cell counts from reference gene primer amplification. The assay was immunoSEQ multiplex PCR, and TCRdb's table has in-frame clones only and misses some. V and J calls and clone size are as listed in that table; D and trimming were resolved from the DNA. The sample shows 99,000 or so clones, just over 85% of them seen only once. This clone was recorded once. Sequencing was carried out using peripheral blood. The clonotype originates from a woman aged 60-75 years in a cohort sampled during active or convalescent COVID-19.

CDR3 coding DNA: TGTGCCAGCAACCCGGGACAGGGGGCCTACGAGCAGTACTTC. Its translation is CASNPGQGAYEQYF. The J gene is TRBJ2-7, the V gene TRBV7-6; TRBD1 agrees at 11 bases. Germline V lookup: CDR1 SGHVS, CDR2 FNYEAQ. V trimming: 7 bases; J trimming: 2 bases; junction bases outside the gene matches: 4. The CDR3 has 14 residues.